Here is one T cell receptor (beta chain) with its context. Which antigen it targets is not known. Qualities for individual bases were not recorded, and no much larger clone is one base off. The CDR3 sequence holds 14 residues, the cysteine and phenylalanine included. This entry keeps only the CDR3 DNA: 42 bases, framed from base 1. Unmatched junction bases come to 12, with V trimmed by 6 bases and J by 8 bases. The germline V gene (reference sequence) yields MNHEY for CDR1 and SMNVEV for CDR2. This sample is part of a study of CD8 T cells in Susac syndrome (dated by TCRdb to between 2019 and 2020). About the investigation overall: Of the Susac syndrome patients who were sequenced, under ten were in clinical remission while six had clinically active disease. At blood withdrawal, Susac syndrome patients were either therapy-naive, taking corticosteroids (in some cases with IVIg as well), or taking IVIg alone. Whether CD8+ T cell activation and differentiation in Susac syndrome was antigen driven was tested using repertoire sequencing. On the study overall, not on this receptor specifically: The CD4+ T cell repertoire of patients with Susac syndrome showed no detectable clonal expansion. The study acknowledged that relatively few individuals were included in the TCR sequencing and HLA analysis.

RNA was extracted with the RNeasy kit and roughly 0.45 to 1 ug was reverse transcribed using random hexamers. The immunoSEQ multiplex PCR assay, covering 54 Vbeta and 13 Jbeta segments, was used to amplify TCR beta CDR3 regions. Bias from PCR amplification was corrected by using a synthetic template baseline for primer optimization and for computational correction. The published analysis was carried out like this. Reads were annotated to V, D and J genes according to IMGT and were analyzed with immunoSEQ Analyzer, with only productive sequences retained. Clonality was calculated as one minus the Shannon entropy normalized by log2 of the number of productive unique sequences. Public and private clones were assessed among the 100 most prevalent clones of each patient and control. Clones were defined as Susac-specific when absent from the healthy and MS cohorts, from 1,000 to 1,100 published viral clones and from other ImmuneACCESS disease sequences. Starting from the raw public reads, TCRdb applied fastp trimming at Q25, assembled clones with MiXCR and retained in-frame beta chains. Each entry is one CDR3 protein sequence, shown with its most common DNA and genes. The V and J calls were determined by TCRdb, not by the authors. The sample profile shows 140,000 or so distinct CDR3 sequences; about 94% of them were found once. The ten top clones hold 0.075% to 0.09% of the sample.

Peripheral blood CD8+ and CD4+ T cells from healthy donors, Susac syndrome patients and multiple sclerosis patients were profiled using high-throughput TCR beta sequencing. Susac syndrome patients met recently defined diagnostic criteria for definite or probable disease. CD8+ TEMRA cells were enriched by FACS, while bulk CD8+ and CD4+ T cells were purified by magnetic negative isolation. Blood was drawn into EDTA tubes, processed within 24 hours, and PBMCs were isolated by density gradient centrifugation. PBMCs intended for TCR sequencing were frozen in liquid nitrogen and were later thawed in a 37 degrees C water bath. The sorted or isolated CD4+, CD8+ and CD8+ TEMRA cells had a purity of 90% or higher.

The sequenced sample was CD4+ T cells from PBMCs. The rearrangement joined TRBV27 to TRBJ1-2; TRBD1 fits 7 bases in the junction. The origin of this receptor is a human donor with Susac syndrome. The CDR3 is CASSSIPGTVGYTF. The base sequence is TGTGCCAGCAGCTCTATTCCCGGGACAGTGGGCTACACCTTC.